These 32 T cell receptor beta chains were all obtained from the same sample, sequenced in a study of T cells in women clearing cervical HPV infection. Generated by immunoSEQ multiplex PCR, the TCRdb table keeps only in-frame clones and is missing some. The table lists more than 30,000 clones. Sequenced sample: blood buffy coat. These receptors were taken from a woman between 18 and 70 years old with a cervical HPV16 infection that either progressed to CIN3+ or cleared (not recorded which).

Of note for this clone: The CDR3 end falls 3 residues outside the read, so it is completed with the germline J gene. This chain uses TRBV5-6 with TRBJ2-7; tentatively, D is TRBD1 (5 bases). There are 14 residues in the CDR3. V lost 4 bases and J 3 bases, leaving 14 bases between the germline ends. Germline V gene sequence: CDR1 SGHDT, CDR2 YYEEEE. The CDR3 loop is CASSLRASLYEQYF. The covered CDR3 bases are TGTGCCAGCAGCCTCAGGGCCAGTCTCTACGAG.

As regards this clone: The CDR3 extends 3 residues past the end of the read, so its final part is completed from the germline J gene. V gene TRBV6-1 combines with J gene TRBJ1-2, with TRBD1 identical over 9 bases. Germline CDR1 is MNHNS and CDR2 is SASEGT. The CDR3 totals 17 residues. J lost 6 bases, V lost 0 bases, and 11 bases had no gene match. The sequenced part of the CDR3 DNA is TGTGCCAGCAGTGAAGCTAGGACAGGGGAGAAGGGAAATGGC. This codes for CASSEARTGEKGNG. The full CDR3 sequence reads CASSEARTGEKGNGYTF.

For this clone: The observed sequence ends 3 residues before the CDR3 terminus, with the missing tail filled in from the germline J gene. The J gene is TRBJ2-6, the V gene TRBV7-3, with D maybe TRBD1 (5 bases). V lost 0 bases and J lost 2, with 8 bases in between. The CDR3 is 16 amino acids. Looked up from germline, CDR1 is SGHTA and CDR2 is FQGTGA. The sequenced part of the CDR3 DNA is TGTGCCAGCAGCTTAACCTCAGGGACTGGGGCCAACGTC. It is translated as CASSLTSGTGANV. The whole CDR3 protein is CASSLTSGTGANVLTF.

A note on this clone: Read coverage stops 3 residues before the CDR3 terminus; the germline J gene supplies the remainder. The chain recombines TRBV7-2 with TRBJ2-3, with 7 bases matching TRBD2. CDR3 length equals 13 residues. V shed 8 bases and J 3 bases; nucleotides not matched to a gene: 5. Germline V gene data show CDR1 as SGHTA and CDR2 as FQGNSA. CDR3 sequence: CASSRAGTDTQYF. The sequenced part of the CDR3 DNA is TGTGCCAGCTCAAGAGCGGGGACAGATACG.

CDR3 sequence: CASSRYETAPNYGQYF. CDR3 DNA, as far as it was read: TGCGCCAGCAGTCGTTATGAGACAGCTCCTAACTATGGT. The chain joins TRBV23-1 to TRBJ2-4, with a weak D call TRBD1 (5 bases). The read gets to within 3 residues of the CDR3 end, and the germline J gene fills in the rest. Being an ORF, TRBV23-1 has a function that is uncertain. The CDR3 has 16 amino acids.

In regard to this clone: With the read ending 3 residues before the CDR3 end, the germline J gene is used to fill in that end. V and J are TRBV19 and TRBJ1-2; TRBD1 matches at 9 bases. Germline loops: CDR1 LNHDA, CDR2 SQIVND (reference sequence). This CDR3 region has 14 residues. The part of the CDR3 DNA that was read is TGTGCCAGTACGCCCACAGGGGGCTCCCACGAC. It specifies CASTPTGGSHD. The CDR3 as a whole reads CASTPTGGSHDYTF.

Concerning this clone itself: The read falls 3 residues short of the CDR3 end, and the missing part is taken from the germline J gene. This rearrangement joins TRBV7-2 to TRBJ2-3; 8 positions match TRBD1. The CDR3 is 14 residues long. Germline V gives CDR1 SGHTA, CDR2 FQGNSA. CDR3 amino acids: CASSLGQGAQPQYF. Partial CDR3 DNA: TGTGCCAGCAGCTTGGGGCAGGGGGCTCAGCCG.

Details on this clone: From the germline J gene comes the end of the CDR3, since the read stops 3 residues before it. The chain has TRBV6-2 or TRBV6-3 and TRBJ2-3, with TRBD1 as a possible D gene (6 bases). The germline CDR1 and CDR2 sequences are MNHEY and SVGEGT. The CDR3 totals 13 residues. Incomplete CDR3 DNA: TGTGCCAGCAGTTCAGGGGCGGGTGAGACG. Encoded protein: CASSSGAGET. The whole CDR3 sequence reads CASSSGAGETQYF.

The CDR3 bases that were read are TGTGCCAGCTCCCGACAGGGGATTTATCAGCCC. It yields the protein CASSRQGIYQP. The CDR3 reads in full as CASSRQGIYQPQHF. The chain uses TRBV19 and TRBJ1-5; 8 positions agree with TRBD1. The CDR3 end is not reached by the read, which stops 3 residues before it; the germline J gene fills it in. CDR3 length: 14 amino acids. The ends lost 9 bases at V and 5 bases at J; junction bases unmatched: 9. The germline CDR1 and CDR2 sequences are LNHDA and SQIVND (reference sequence).

Of note for this clone: Sequencing ends 3 residues short of the CDR3 end; the germline J gene provides the rest. This rearrangement joins TRBV10-3 to TRBJ1-2; 7 bases align to TRBD1. Germline CDR1 reads ENHRY; CDR2 reads SYGVKD. This CDR3 is 13 amino acids long. Trimming cost V 4 bases and J 6 bases; bases outside gene matches: 5. CDR3 DNA (partial): TGTGCCATCAGTGCGGACAGGCTTAATGGC. It yields the protein CAISADRLNG. The whole CDR3 sequence reads CAISADRLNGYTF.

With regard to this clone: The read falls 3 residues short of the CDR3 end, and the missing part is taken from the germline J gene. V usage is TRBV7-2 and J usage is TRBJ1-2, with D maybe TRBD1 (6 bases). This CDR3 is 15 amino acids long. CDR1 is SGHTA, CDR2 FQGNSA, per germline. This CDR3 reads CASSLSGGPYNDYTF. The CDR3 bases that were read are TGTGCCAGCAGCTTGAGCGGGGGGCCTTACAATGAC.

As to this clone: The read terminates 3 residues before the CDR3 end, so the remaining end is supplied by the germline J gene. The genes are TRBV6-2 or TRBV6-3 and TRBJ1-2; D not certain. The CDR3 spans 15 residues. Trimming took off 7 bases at V and 7 bases at J, with 22 bases between the two ends. CDR1 is MNHEY and CDR2 is SVGEGT in the germline V gene. The covered CDR3 bases are TGTGCCAGCACCCCGGTGGCAGGATCCATCTCTGGC. This codes for CASTPVAGSISG. In full, the CDR3 reads CASTPVAGSISGYTF.

For this clone: The read is 3 residues too short to cover the CDR3 end, so that end is filled in from the germline J gene. The chain employs TRBV19 and TRBJ2-2, with D unclear. The CDR3 is 15 residues long. The germline V gene has CDR1 LNHDA and CDR2 SQIVND (reference sequence). CDR3 amino acids: CASRSSVLEYEKLFF. CDR3 bases read: TGTGCCAGTAGGTCCAGCGTCTTAGAGTATGAAAAG.

Comments on this clone: Relative to the germline gene, one junction end is altered; a read error may explain this. The read terminates 3 residues before the CDR3 end, so the remaining end is supplied by the germline J gene. The chain joins TRBV4-2 to TRBJ2-3; possible D gene TRBD1, 5 bases. The CDR3 runs to 14 residues. Germline assignment: CDR1 LGHNA and CDR2 YNFKEQ. Incomplete CDR3 DNA: TGCGCCAGCAGCCAATTTGGGGCAACAGATACG. It is translated as CASSQFGATDT. The whole CDR3 sequence reads CASSQFGATDTQYF.

About this clone: With the read ending 3 residues before the CDR3 end, the germline J gene is used to fill in that end. The chain recombines TRBV6-1 with TRBJ2-3, with 10 bases that match TRBD1. Germline-derived CDR1 and CDR2 are MNHNS and SASEGT. This CDR3 is built from 15 residues. CDR3 bases read: TGTGCCAGCAGTGACCCCGGGACAGGGGTTCAGCCG. Its translation is CASSDPGTGVQP. The whole CDR3 protein reads CASSDPGTGVQPQYF.

A word on this clone: The read gets to within 3 residues of the CDR3 end, and the germline J gene fills in the rest. The chain employs TRBV12-3 or TRBV12-4 and TRBJ2-3, with 15 bases identical to TRBD2. The CDR3 is 18 amino acids. With 6 bases clipped from V and 2 bases from J, the junction kept 9 bases outside the gene matches. CDR3 protein: CASSRTSGGEFDTDTQYF. CDR3 DNA (partial): TGTGCCAGCAGCCGGACTAGCGGGGGGGAATTTGACACAGATACG.

Details on this clone: The observed sequence ends 3 residues before the CDR3 terminus, with the missing tail filled in from the germline J gene. V gene TRBV7-2 combines with J gene TRBJ1-2; 8 bases map to TRBD1. The CDR3 has 15 amino acids. Per germline, CDR1 SGHTA and CDR2 FQGNSA. V lost 3 bases to trimming and J lost 4 bases; unmatched junction nucleotides: 7. This CDR3 reads CASSFRDRGSYGYTF. The sequenced CDR3 bases are TGTGCCAGCAGCTTCCGCGACAGGGGTTCCTATGGC.

In the case of this clone: The read gets to within 3 residues of the CDR3 end, and the germline J gene fills in the rest. The rearrangement links TRBV19 to TRBJ1-1, with D uncertain. V was trimmed by 4 bases and J by 4 bases, leaving 16 bases between them. This CDR3 spans 15 amino acids. Germline values: CDR1 LNHDA, CDR2 SQIVND (reference sequence). CDR3 DNA, as far as it was read: TGTGCCAGTAGTACCCCCCGGGGTACTTCCACTGAA. Its protein is CASSTPRGTSTE. The entire CDR3 is CASSTPRGTSTEAFF.

About this clone: The CDR3 end is not reached by the read, which stops 3 residues before it; the germline J gene fills it in. The rearrangement links TRBV6-2 or TRBV6-3 to TRBJ2-3, with D perhaps TRBD1 (6 bases). Germline loops: CDR1 MNHEY, CDR2 SVGEGT. The ends were cut back, 3 bases at V and 2 bases at J, with 12 bases in the middle. CDR3 length: 15 amino acids. The CDR3 bases that were read are TGTGCCAGCAGTTATTCTGGGGGCATCACAGATACG. Its translation is CASSYSGGITDT. The full CDR3 protein reads CASSYSGGITDTQYF.

Remarks on this clone: The read ends 3 residues shy of where the CDR3 ends; the end is completed using the germline J gene. This rearrangement joins TRBV6-1 to TRBJ2-4; TRBD1 agrees at 8 bases. CDR3 size: 13 residues. CDR1 and CDR2 (germline): MNHNS, SASEGT. The DNA read from the CDR3 is TGTGCCAGCAGTGCCGGGGGACAGGCCCTT. Amino acids: CASSAGGQAL. The full CDR3 reads CASSAGGQALQYF.

On this clone: The CDR3 end lies 3 residues beyond the end of the read and is filled in from the germline J gene. The chain is built from TRBV20-1 and TRBJ2-1; 8 positions agree with TRBD2. CDR3 length: 16 residues. Germline assignment: CDR1 DFQATT and CDR2 SNEGSKA (reference sequence). V dropped 0 bases and J dropped 6; count of bases not matched to a gene: 10. CDR3 DNA (partial): TGCAGTGCTAGAGATCCCTTTGGCGGGGGGCGCAATGAG. Translating gives CSARDPFGGGRNE. The whole CDR3 sequence reads CSARDPFGGGRNEQFF.

Points on this clone: The read halts 3 residues ahead of the CDR3 end, with the missing end drawn from the germline J gene. The same CDR3 also results from other DNA sequences found in this sample. V and J are TRBV19 and TRBJ1-5; D possibly corresponds to TRBD1 (5 bases). The CDR3 is 15 residues long. Germline-derived CDR1 and CDR2 are LNHDA and SQIVND (reference sequence). With 6 bases removed from V and 3 bases from J, the gap between germline ends came to 15 bases. CDR3 DNA, as far as it was read: TGTGCCAGTAGCCTGGGGCAGGGCAACAATCAGCCC. This encodes CASSLGQGNNQP. The CDR3 in its entirety is CASSLGQGNNQPQHF.

As for this clone: The germline gene is not matched at one end of the junction; a read error may be the cause. The sequenced fragment ends 3 residues before the CDR3 boundary, so the rest is inferred from the germline J gene. Other DNA sequences in the same sample also yield this CDR3. V gene TRBV29-1 combines with J gene TRBJ1-5; tentatively, D is TRBD1 (5 bases). CDR3 length: 13 residues. Germline CDR1 is SQVTM and CDR2 is ANQGSEA. CDR3 residues: CSVGQGGNQPQHF. The sequenced CDR3 bases are TGCAGTGTTGGGCAGGGAGGCAATCAGCCC.

On this clone itself: The CDR3 end lies 3 residues beyond the end of the read and is filled in from the germline J gene. This sequence joins TRBV10-2 and TRBJ2-7, with 8 bases matching TRBD2. CDR1 and CDR2 (germline): WSHSY, SAAADI. With V trimmed by 3 bases and J by 4 bases, 14 bases remained unmatched. The CDR3 sequence is 17 residues long. CDR3 protein: CASSEMGTRGGLYEQYF. The covered CDR3 bases are TGCGCCAGCAGTGAAATGGGTACCCGGGGGGGCCTTTACGAG.

Points on this clone: The CDR3 end falls 3 residues outside the read, so it is completed with the germline J gene. The chain carries TRBV29-1 and TRBJ2-5; 11 nucleotides agree with TRBD2. CDR1 and CDR2 (germline): SQVTM, ANQGSEA. The CDR3 has 14 amino acids. J gave up 0 bases and V 7 bases, and 4 bases lay outside the gene matches. The CDR3 DNA, read in part, is TGCAGCGGGTCGACTAGCGGGAACCAAGAGACC. It translates to CSGSTSGNQET. The whole CDR3 protein reads CSGSTSGNQETQYF.

In regard to this clone: The junction departs from germline at one end; a sequencing error may be responsible. Read data end 3 residues before the CDR3 end; the end is taken from the germline J gene. The identical CDR3 is also encoded by other nucleotide sequences in the sample. This rearrangement joins TRBV7-6 to TRBJ1-3; a possible D gene is TRBD1 (6 bases). The CDR3 extends over 16 amino acids. Germline V gene lookup returns CDR1 SGHVS and CDR2 FNYEAQ. CDR3: CASSLALTGIGNTIYF. CDR3 DNA, as far as it was read: TGTGCCAGCAGCTTAGCGTTGACAGGAATTGGAAACACG.

On this clone: Coverage ceases 3 residues before the CDR3 finishes, and the germline J gene fills in the end. This rearrangement joins TRBV5-6 to TRBJ1-2; 7 nucleotides agree with TRBD1. The germline gives CDR1 SGHDT, CDR2 YYEEEE. After removal of 4 bases from V and 2 bases from J, the junction contained 2 bases not matched to a gene. The CDR3 sequence is 13 residues long. The CDR3 bases that were read are TGTGCCAGCAGCCCGGGACAGAACTATGGC. Encoded protein: CASSPGQNYG. The entire CDR3 protein reads CASSPGQNYGYTF.

Concerning this clone: The read finishes 3 residues shy of the CDR3 end, and the germline J gene is used to complete it. The genes are TRBV6-1 and TRBJ2-1; 12 positions agree with TRBD2. The CDR3 sequence is 16 residues long. Looked up from germline, CDR1 is MNHNS and CDR2 is SASEGT. The J segment lost 9 bases and the V segment lost 3 bases, leaving 9 bases of the junction unmatched. The CDR3 region is CASSETSGGGIGEQFF. Partial CDR3 DNA: TGTGCCAGCAGTGAGACTAGCGGGGGAGGCATTGGTGAG.

Points on this clone: The junction does not match germline at one end; this may be a read error. The CDR3 end falls 3 residues outside the read, so it is completed with the germline J gene. The chain couples TRBV4-1 to TRBJ2-3, with 7 bases aligning to TRBD1. The germline CDR1 and CDR2 sequences are MGHRA and YSYEKL. CDR3 length: 15 amino acids. CDR3 loop: CTSSHRDSEADTQYF. The sequenced CDR3 bases are TGCACCAGCAGCCACCGGGACAGCGAGGCAGATACG.

About this clone: The CDR3 extends 3 residues past the end of the read, so its final part is completed from the germline J gene. The chain employs TRBV13 and TRBJ2-5; D is possibly TRBD1 or TRBD2 (5 bases each). This CDR3 is built from 14 residues. Trimming left V 1 base short and J 5 bases short, with 11 bases between. The germline V gene encodes CDR1 PRHDT and CDR2 FYEKMQ (reference sequence). This CDR3 reads CASSLVGEMETQYF. Incomplete CDR3 DNA: TGTGCCAGCAGCTTAGTAGGGGAGATGGAGACC.

As for this clone: The CDR3 end falls 3 residues outside the read, so it is completed with the germline J gene. The genes are TRBV18 and TRBJ2-7, with D possibly being TRBD1 (5 bases). Germline lookup yields CDR1 KGHSH and CDR2 LQKENI. Trimming left V 2 bases short and J 4 bases short, with 9 bases between. The CDR3 totals 13 residues. The part of the CDR3 DNA that was read is TGTGCCAGCTCACCAGTAAGGGGTTACGAG. It translates to CASSPVRGYE. The entire CDR3 protein reads CASSPVRGYEQYF.

CDR3 residues: CSAKQGWYQPQHF. The CDR3 DNA, read in part, is TGCAGTGCTAAACAGGGGTGGTATCAGCCC. V and J are TRBV20-1 and TRBJ1-5; the match to TRBD1 covers 7 bases. The sequenced fragment ends 3 residues before the CDR3 boundary, so the rest is inferred from the germline J gene. Trimming cost V 4 bases and J 5 bases; bases outside gene matches: 5. Germline lookup yields CDR1 DFQATT and CDR2 SNEGSKA (reference sequence). The CDR3 covers 13 residues.